This T cell receptor beta chain originates from a study of blood T cell repertoires in COVID-19. Produced via immunoSEQ multiplex PCR; TCRdb's table is partial and in-frame only. This sample yields over 90,000 clones, of which 70% to 90% are seen a single time; over 2% belongs to the top ten. CDR3 length equals 16 residues. V was pared by 7 bases and J by 6 bases, with 8 bases of the junction left unmatched. Per germline, CDR1 SNHLY and CDR2 FYNNEI. Sequencing used peripheral blood. The chain couples TRBV2 to TRBJ1-6; 11 bases are a match to TRBD1. The sequence was collected from a man aged 50-59 years with active COVID-19. The CDR3 DNA reads TGTGCCAGCATTGGACGGACAGGGGGCACTAATTCACCCCTCCACTTT. It codes for CASIGRTGGTNSPLHF.